Described below is a single T cell receptor (beta chain) sequence and its context. The sample belongs to a study of blood T cell repertoires in COVID-19. Participants, 18 to 89 years old, spanned 25 or so US areas. How the authors handled the data: From reference gene primer amplification, estimates of nucleated cell counts were derived. The assay was immunoSEQ multiplex PCR, and TCRdb's table has in-frame clones only and misses some. V and J calls and clone size are those listed in that table; D and trimming were worked out from the DNA. The profile covers about 150,000 clones, with around 85% appearing a single time and approximately 8.4% taken by the ten largest. The V and J ends lost 2 bases and 6 bases respectively, with 19 bases between them. Germline V CDR1 and CDR2: MNHEY, SMNVEV (reference sequence). The length of the CDR3 is 16 residues.

This sequence joins TRBV27 and TRBJ1-2; TRBD1 might be the D (5 bases). Input material: PBMCs or T cells enriched from blood (not recorded which). The TCR originated in a man between 45 and 60 years old who had recovered from COVID-19. The DNA for the CDR3 is TGTGCCAGCAGTTTAACCCCCGGTGGCAGGGAACATGGCTACACCTTC. Amino acids: CASSLTPGGREHGYTF.